Sequencing of this TCR beta chain was carried out in a study of blood T cell repertoires in COVID-19. Overall study: COVID-19 samples from acute and convalescent phases originated in the United States, Italy and Spain. Sources were T cells, B-cell-depleted T cells, or PBMCs; the material itself was cDNA or gDNA.

In the original workflow: Amplifying reference gene primers gave estimates of nucleated cell counts. Generated by immunoSEQ multiplex PCR, the TCRdb table keeps only in-frame clones and is missing some. V, J and clone size are taken as reported in that table, and D and trimming were inferred from the DNA itself. The sample includes 150,000 to 200,000 clones, about nine tenths of them seen just once. Trimming removed 0 bases from V and 3 bases from J, with 9 bases in between. CDR1 and CDR2 (germline): SEHNR, FQNEAQ (reference sequence). The CDR3 runs 14 residues. This sequence joins TRBV7-9 and TRBJ2-7, with D perhaps matching TRBD1 (6 bases). The sequence derives from a man over 45 with acute or convalescent COVID-19. The sequenced sample was peripheral blood. CDR3 sequence: CASSLAGQNYEQYF. CDR3 nucleotides: TGTGCCAGCAGCTTAGCAGGACAGAACTACGAGCAGTACTTC.